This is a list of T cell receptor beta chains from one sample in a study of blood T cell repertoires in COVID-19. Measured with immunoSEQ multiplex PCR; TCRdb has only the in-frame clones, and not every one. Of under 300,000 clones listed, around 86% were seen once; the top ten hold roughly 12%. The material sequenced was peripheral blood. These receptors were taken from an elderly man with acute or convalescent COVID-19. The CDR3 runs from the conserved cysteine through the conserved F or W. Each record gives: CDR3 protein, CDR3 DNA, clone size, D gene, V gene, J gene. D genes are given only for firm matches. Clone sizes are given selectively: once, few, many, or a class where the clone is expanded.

CDR3aa: CATSPRGAQAGGADTQYF; CDR3nt: TGTGCCACCTCGCCTCGGGGGGCGCAGGCGGGGGGCGCAGATACGCAGTATTTT; abundance: NA; d_gene: TRBD2; v_gene: TRBV24-1; j_gene: TRBJ2-3
CDR3aa: CASILSPLSGPQHF; CDR3nt: TGTGCCAGCATCCTATCGCCCCTGTCTGGGCCCCAGCATTTT; abundance: NA; d_gene: NA; v_gene: TRBV7-2; j_gene: TRBJ1-5
CDR3aa: CASSQETANTEAFF; CDR3nt: TGTGCCAGCAGCCAAGAGACAGCGAACACTGAAGCTTTCTTT; abundance: NA; d_gene: NA; v_gene: TRBV3-1/TRBV3-2; j_gene: TRBJ1-1
CDR3aa: CASSQTSGADTQYF; CDR3nt: TGTGCCAGCAGCCAGACTAGCGGGGCAGATACGCAGTATTTT; abundance: once; d_gene: TRBD2; v_gene: TRBV3-1/TRBV3-2; j_gene: TRBJ2-3
CDR3aa: CASGQGAYNEQFF; CDR3nt: TGTGCCAGCGGACAGGGGGCCTACAATGAGCAGTTCTTC; abundance: once; d_gene: TRBD1; v_gene: TRBV3-1/TRBV3-2; j_gene: TRBJ2-1
CDR3aa: CASSGRLGSGEKLFF; CDR3nt: TGCGCCAGCAGCGGGAGACTCGGTTCAGGTGAAAAACTGTTTTTT; abundance: NA; d_gene: NA; v_gene: TRBV5-1; j_gene: TRBJ1-4
CDR3aa: CASSLEGQGTSNQPQHF; CDR3nt: TGTGCCAGCAGCTTAGAAGGACAGGGAACTAGCAATCAGCCCCAGCATTTT; abundance: NA; d_gene: TRBD1; v_gene: TRBV7-9; j_gene: TRBJ1-5
CDR3aa: CASSYSRVRETQYF; CDR3nt: TGTGCCAGCAGTTACTCCAGGGTACGGGAGACCCAGTACTTC; abundance: NA; d_gene: NA; v_gene: TRBV6-2/TRBV6-3; j_gene: TRBJ2-5
CDR3aa: CASSIEGTGDQPQHF; CDR3nt: TGTGCCAGTAGTATAGAAGGGACAGGGGATCAGCCCCAGCATTTT; abundance: NA; d_gene: TRBD1; v_gene: TRBV19; j_gene: TRBJ1-5
CDR3aa: CASTRQNFNEKLFF; CDR3nt: TGTGCCAGTACTAGGCAGAACTTTAATGAAAAACTGTTTTTT; abundance: NA; d_gene: NA; v_gene: TRBV19; j_gene: TRBJ1-4
CDR3aa: CASSLPQGFGVSTEAFF; CDR3nt: TGTGCCAGCAGCTTACCACAGGGGTTTGGAGTCAGCACTGAAGCTTTCTTT; abundance: NA; d_gene: TRBD1; v_gene: TRBV5-4; j_gene: TRBJ1-1
CDR3aa: CASSKGQGWEKLFF; CDR3nt: TGCGCCAGCAGCAAGGGACAGGGATGGGAAAAACTGTTTTTT; abundance: NA; d_gene: TRBD1; v_gene: TRBV4-1; j_gene: TRBJ1-4
CDR3aa: CSVEQGGNTEAFF; CDR3nt: TGCAGCGTTGAACAGGGAGGGAACACTGAAGCTTTCTTT; abundance: NA; d_gene: NA; v_gene: TRBV29-1; j_gene: TRBJ1-1
CDR3aa: CASSREDQETQYF; CDR3nt: TGTGCCAGCAGTCGGGAAGACCAAGAGACCCAGTACTTC; abundance: NA; d_gene: NA; v_gene: TRBV5-4; j_gene: TRBJ2-5
CDR3aa: CATSDFRTGNQETQYF; CDR3nt: TGTGCCACCAGTGATTTTCGGACAGGGAACCAAGAGACCCAGTACTTC; abundance: NA; d_gene: TRBD1; v_gene: TRBV24-1; j_gene: TRBJ2-5
CDR3aa: CASSSDRGQTQYF; CDR3nt: TGTGCCAGCAGCTCCGACAGGGGACAGACCCAGTACTTC; abundance: NA; d_gene: TRBD1; v_gene: TRBV5-4; j_gene: TRBJ2-5
CDR3aa: CASSSSVETQYF; CDR3nt: TGTGCCAGCAGCTCCAGCGTGGAGACCCAGTACTTC; abundance: few; d_gene: NA; v_gene: TRBV11-2; j_gene: TRBJ2-5
CDR3aa: CASSSQGLGQPQHF; CDR3nt: TGTGCCAGCAGTTCACAGGGGTTGGGGCAGCCCCAGCATTTT; abundance: NA; d_gene: TRBD1; v_gene: TRBV6-2/TRBV6-3; j_gene: TRBJ1-5
CDR3aa: CASSAQIATDTEAFF; CDR3nt: TGTGCCAGCAGCGCTCAGATCGCCACAGACACTGAAGCTTTCTTT; abundance: NA; d_gene: NA; v_gene: TRBV9; j_gene: TRBJ1-1
CDR3aa: CATSGREAGTQYF; CDR3nt: TGTGCCACCAGCGGCCGGGAGGCAGGGACCCAGTACTTC; abundance: NA; d_gene: TRBD2; v_gene: TRBV15; j_gene: TRBJ2-5
CDR3aa: CASSQSPSPLHF; CDR3nt: TGTGCCAGCAGCCAGTCGCCTTCACCCCTCCACTTT; abundance: NA; d_gene: NA; v_gene: TRBV7-9; j_gene: TRBJ1-6
CDR3aa: CASIAGGSTDTQYF; CDR3nt: TGTGCCAGCATCGCGGGCGGCTCCACAGATACGCAGTATTTT; abundance: NA; d_gene: NA; v_gene: TRBV28; j_gene: TRBJ2-3
CDR3aa: CASRAAAKSGEQYF; CDR3nt: TGTGCCAGTAGGGCAGCTGCGAAGTCGGGCGAGCAGTACTTC; abundance: NA; d_gene: NA; v_gene: TRBV19; j_gene: TRBJ2-7
CDR3aa: CASSSLYGYTF; CDR3nt: TGTGCCAGCAGCTCCCTCTATGGCTACACCTTC; abundance: NA; d_gene: NA; v_gene: TRBV9; j_gene: TRBJ1-2
CDR3aa: CASSPQPGSYEQYF; CDR3nt: TGTGCCAGCAGCCCCCAGCCGGGGAGCTACGAGCAGTACTTC; abundance: NA; d_gene: NA; v_gene: TRBV7-2; j_gene: TRBJ2-7
CDR3aa: CASSLPDILGGETQYF; CDR3nt: TGTGCCAGCAGCCTACCGGACATTTTGGGAGGAGAGACCCAGTACTTC; abundance: once; d_gene: NA; v_gene: TRBV5-6; j_gene: TRBJ2-5
CDR3aa: CASTQVGGGGQPQHF; CDR3nt: TGTGCCAGTACCCAGGTTGGGGGTGGAGGGCAGCCCCAGCATTTT; abundance: NA; d_gene: NA; v_gene: TRBV19; j_gene: TRBJ1-5
CDR3aa: CASSSQGDSQETQYF; CDR3nt: TGTGCCAGCAGCTCCCAGGGGGACAGTCAAGAGACCCAGTACTTC; abundance: NA; d_gene: TRBD1; v_gene: TRBV7-2; j_gene: TRBJ2-5
CDR3aa: CASTQGRTELNIQYF; CDR3nt: TGTGCCAGCACCCAAGGAAGGACAGAGTTAAACATTCAGTACTTC; abundance: NA; d_gene: NA; v_gene: TRBV2; j_gene: TRBJ2-4
CDR3aa: CASSLSGGTSYNEQFF; CDR3nt: TGTGCCAGCAGCCTCAGCGGGGGGACCTCCTACAATGAGCAGTTCTTC; abundance: NA; d_gene: TRBD2; v_gene: TRBV11-2; j_gene: TRBJ2-1
CDR3aa: CASSLFTNTGELFF; CDR3nt: TGTGCCAGCAGTTTATTTACGAACACCGGGGAGCTGTTTTTT; abundance: NA; d_gene: NA; v_gene: TRBV27; j_gene: TRBJ2-2
CDR3aa: CASRSYGMGVGDTQYF; CDR3nt: TGTGCCAGTAGGTCGTATGGGATGGGAGTGGGAGATACGCAGTATTTT; abundance: NA; d_gene: NA; v_gene: TRBV19; j_gene: TRBJ2-3
CDR3aa: CASSFEGTEAFF; CDR3nt: TGTGCCAGCAGCTTTGAGGGCACTGAAGCTTTCTTT; abundance: NA; d_gene: NA; v_gene: TRBV11-2; j_gene: TRBJ1-1
CDR3aa: CASSMTGYSGANVLTF; CDR3nt: TGTGCCAGCAGTATGACAGGTTACTCTGGGGCCAACGTCCTGACTTTC; abundance: NA; d_gene: NA; v_gene: TRBV28; j_gene: TRBJ2-6
CDR3aa: CASSITSGKADTQYF; CDR3nt: TGTGCCAGTAGTATCACTAGCGGAAAGGCAGATACGCAGTATTTT; abundance: NA; d_gene: TRBD2; v_gene: TRBV19; j_gene: TRBJ2-3
CDR3aa: CASIRRQPQHF; CDR3nt: TGCGCCAGCATTCGTCGTCAGCCCCAGCATTTT; abundance: NA; d_gene: NA; v_gene: TRBV10-1; j_gene: TRBJ1-5
CDR3aa: CATSAPTGGETQYF; CDR3nt: TGTGCCACCAGTGCCCCGACAGGGGGGGAGACCCAGTACTTC; abundance: NA; d_gene: TRBD1; v_gene: TRBV24-1; j_gene: TRBJ2-5
CDR3aa: CASGETGTSEKLFF; CDR3nt: TGTGCCAGCGGAGAAACAGGGACGAGTGAAAAACTGTTTTTT; abundance: NA; d_gene: NA; v_gene: TRBV6-5; j_gene: TRBJ1-4
CDR3aa: CASSSTSGRSGELFF; CDR3nt: TGTGCCAGCAGTTCTACTAGCGGGAGGTCCGGGGAGCTGTTTTTT; abundance: once; d_gene: TRBD2; v_gene: TRBV6-5; j_gene: TRBJ2-2
CDR3aa: CAMSDRGAGELFF; CDR3nt: TGTGCCATGAGCGACAGGGGAGCCGGGGAGCTGTTTTTT; abundance: NA; d_gene: TRBD1; v_gene: TRBV10-3; j_gene: TRBJ2-2
CDR3aa: CASSMGSGIDTQYF; CDR3nt: TGTGCCAGTAGTATGGGTAGCGGGATCGATACGCAGTATTTT; abundance: NA; d_gene: TRBD2; v_gene: TRBV19; j_gene: TRBJ2-3
CDR3aa: CASSHHGGNNEKLFF; CDR3nt: TGTGCCAGCAGCCACCATGGAGGGAATAATGAAAAACTGTTTTTT; abundance: once; d_gene: NA; v_gene: TRBV9; j_gene: TRBJ1-4
CDR3aa: CATSRDLGVVGSYEQYF; CDR3nt: TGTGCCACCAGCAGAGACTTAGGGGTTGTAGGCTCCTACGAGCAGTACTTC; abundance: NA; d_gene: NA; v_gene: TRBV15; j_gene: TRBJ2-7
CDR3aa: CASSIGEGGMNTEAFF; CDR3nt: TGTGCCAGTAGTATAGGGGAGGGCGGCATGAACACTGAAGCTTTCTTT; abundance: NA; d_gene: NA; v_gene: TRBV19; j_gene: TRBJ1-1
CDR3aa: CASSPRAGAFEQYF; CDR3nt: TGTGCCAGCAGCCCAAGAGCGGGAGCCTTCGAGCAGTACTTC; abundance: NA; d_gene: TRBD2; v_gene: TRBV14; j_gene: TRBJ2-7
CDR3aa: CASRKGSEDTQYF; CDR3nt: TGTGCCAGTAGAAAGGGGTCGGAAGATACGCAGTATTTT; abundance: NA; d_gene: NA; v_gene: TRBV19; j_gene: TRBJ2-3
CDR3aa: CASSQNSGRGNEKLFF; CDR3nt: TGTGCCAGCAGCCAGAACTCAGGGAGGGGAAATGAAAAACTGTTTTTT; abundance: NA; d_gene: NA; v_gene: TRBV4-2; j_gene: TRBJ1-4
CDR3aa: CASSLQVGQPDTEAFF; CDR3nt: TGCGCCAGCAGCTTGCAGGTCGGACAGCCTGACACTGAAGCTTTCTTT; abundance: NA; d_gene: NA; v_gene: TRBV5-1; j_gene: TRBJ1-1
CDR3aa: CASTPRGGHTEAFF; CDR3nt: TGTGCCAGTACCCCCCGAGGCGGCCACACTGAAGCTTTCTTT; abundance: NA; d_gene: NA; v_gene: TRBV19; j_gene: TRBJ1-1
CDR3aa: CASSQVERVAEAFF; CDR3nt: TGTGCCAGCAGCCAAGTTGAACGGGTCGCTGAAGCTTTCTTT; abundance: NA; d_gene: NA; v_gene: TRBV3-1/TRBV3-2; j_gene: TRBJ1-1